The 32 T cell receptor beta chains below were found in one sample sequenced in a study of cytomegalovirus exposure and HLA in healthy donors. Researchers ran the PCR with 60 Vbeta and 13 Jbeta primers. Assay: immunoSEQ multiplex PCR; the TCRdb copy retains only in-frame clones and omits some. The data contain 100,000 to 150,000 clones, 83% of them singletons. Sequencing was carried out using PBMCs. The receptors were gathered from a woman between 35 and 50 years old in good health and CMV-seropositive.

The chain uses TRBV6-1 and TRBJ1-1; no definite D call. V was cut by 4 bases and J by 1 base, with 13 bases left in between. CDR1 is MNHNS and CDR2 is SASEGT in the germline V gene. This CDR3 has 15 amino acids. CDR3 nucleotide sequence: TGTGCCAGCAGTGCCAGCGGTTACGGGAACACTGAAGCTTTCTTT. It is translated as CASSASGYGNTEAFF.

The chain couples TRBV9 to TRBJ1-5; D gene uncertain. V lost 0 bases and J 4 bases, leaving 8 bases between the germline ends. Germline V gene data show CDR1 as SGDLS and CDR2 as YYNGEE. The CDR3 consists of 14 residues. This CDR3 is CASSVASQNQPQHF. CDR3 DNA sequence: TGTGCCAGCAGCGTAGCTTCACAGAATCAGCCCCAGCATTTT. The whole variable domain, remainder taken from reference TRBV9 and TRBJ1-5, is DSGVTQTPKHLITATGQRVTLRCSPRSGDLSVYWYQQSLDQGLQFLIQYYNGEERAKGNILERFSAQQFPDLHSELNLSSLELGDSALYFCASSVASQNQPQHFGDGTRLSIL.

This CDR3 reads CASSLKTITTGARGYTF. The CDR3 DNA sequence: TGTGCCAGCAGCTTAAAGACTATCACGACAGGGGCAAGAGGCTACACCTTC. V gene TRBV7-9 combines with J gene TRBJ1-2; TRBD1 aligns across 8 bases. The CDR3 length is 17 residues. The germline V gene has CDR1 SEHNR and CDR2 FQNEAQ (reference sequence). After removal of 2 bases from V and 8 bases from J, the junction contained 16 bases not matched to a gene.

The J gene is TRBJ2-3, the V gene TRBV5-1; TRBD2 agrees at 7 bases. With 5 bases clipped from V and 0 bases from J, the junction kept 6 bases outside the gene matches. Germline V CDR1 and CDR2: SGHRS, YFSETQ. The CDR3 consists of 15 residues. The chain's CDR3 is CASRILAPSTDTQYF. In nucleotides, the CDR3 is TGCGCCAGCAGGATACTAGCGCCGAGCACAGATACGCAGTATTTT. Based on the CDR3 plus reference TRBV5-1 and TRBJ2-3, the full variable domain is KAGVTQTPRYLIKTRGQQVTLSCSPISGHRSVSWYQQTPGQGLQFLFEYFSETQRNKGNFPGRFSGRQFSNSRSEMNVSTLELGDSALYLCASRILAPSTDTQYFGPGTRLTVL.

The chain links TRBV5-5 to TRBJ2-3, with D hard to call. The V gene lost 6 bases and the J gene lost 0 bases, with 5 bases spanning the gap. The CDR3 is made up of 12 amino acids. Germline CDR1 and CDR2: SGHKS and YYEKEE (reference sequence). The DNA of the CDR3 is TGTGCCAGCACAAATAGCACAGATACGCAGTATTTT. Translating it yields CASTNSTDTQYF.

The rearrangement links TRBV15 to TRBJ1-1; TRBD1 is a possible D gene (6 bases). Germline V gene lookup returns CDR1 LNHNV and CDR2 YYDKDF (reference sequence). Trimming stripped 1 base from V and 6 bases from J, with 18 bases between. This CDR3 is 16 amino acids long. The CDR3 region is CATSRAGSGVFAEAFF. Written as DNA, the CDR3 is TGTGCCACCAGCAGAGCTGGGTCAGGGGTGTTCGCTGAAGCTTTCTTT.

The V gene is TRBV7-9, the J gene TRBJ2-3, with 10 nucleotides matching TRBD1. CDR1 and CDR2 from the germline V gene are SEHNR and FQNEAQ (reference sequence). The V and J ends lost 5 bases and 9 bases, in that order; junction bases with no gene match: 2. The CDR3 spans 12 residues. The CDR3 region is CASSPDRGTQYF. CDR3 in DNA: TGTGCCAGCAGCCCGGACAGGGGGACGCAGTATTTT.

The V and J genes are TRBV6-5 and TRBJ2-7; D not certain. The CDR3 length is 13 residues. From germline, CDR1 is MNHEY and CDR2 SVGAGI. Between the trimmed V and J ends, which lost 3 bases and 1 base, there was a span of 7 bases. CDR3 in amino acids: CASSYHQSYEQYF. CDR3 DNA sequence: TGTGCCAGCAGTTATCATCAATCCTACGAGCAGTACTTC.

As to this clone: Other DNA sequences within the sample encode an identical CDR3. The chain uses TRBV10-3 and TRBJ2-1; D not certain. V lost 8 bases, J lost 9 bases, and 14 bases lay in between. The germline CDR1 and CDR2 sequences are ENHRY and SYGVKD. This CDR3 is 12 amino acids long. This chain's CDR3 is CAIGPIRGEQFF. As DNA, the CDR3 is TGTGCCATCGGCCCTATTCGAGGTGAGCAGTTCTTC.

V gene TRBV5-4 combines with J gene TRBJ2-5; 7 positions agree with TRBD1. The DNA matches TRBJ2-7 better at its end, which makes the J call doubtful. CDR1 and CDR2 from the germline V gene are SGHNT and YYREEE (reference sequence). CDR3 length equals 15 residues. CDR3 nucleotides: TGTGCCAGCAGCTTACAGGGACAGATAAACTACGAGCAGTACTTC. Translating it yields CASSLQGQINYEQYF.

Here the CDR3 DNA reads TGTGCCAGCAGCCAAGCTGGGACAGGGAGAGGCTATGGCTACACCTTC. Its protein is CASSQAGTGRGYGYTF. V gene TRBV14 combines with J gene TRBJ1-2; 9 bases agree with TRBD1. This CDR3 has 16 residues. Germline-derived CDR1 and CDR2 are SGHDN and FVKESK. V shed 1 base, J shed 4 bases, and the junction held 7 bases outside the gene matches.

The chain is built from TRBV7-9 and TRBJ1-2; 9 bases map to TRBD1. The CDR3 sequence is 15 residues long. Germline CDR1 SEHNR, CDR2 FQNEAQ (reference sequence). V lost 1 base, J lost 7 bases, and 7 bases stayed unmatched. The CDR3 sequence is CASSLVGQGRSGYTF. Here the CDR3 DNA reads TGTGCCAGCAGCTTAGTGGGACAGGGCAGGTCTGGCTACACCTTC. The whole variable domain, remainder taken from reference TRBV7-9 and TRBJ1-2, is DTGVSQNPRHKITKRGQNVTFRCDPISEHNRLYWYRQTLGQGPEFLTYFQNEAQLEKSRLLSDRFSAERPKGSFSTLEIQRTEQGDSAMYLCASSLVGQGRSGYTFGSGTRLTVV.

In the case of this clone: At one end the junction does not follow the germline gene, possibly because of a read error. The chain carries TRBV6-1 and TRBJ1-3; D is undetermined. The germline V gene has CDR1 MNHNS and CDR2 SASEGT. The CDR3 consists of 15 residues. Here the CDR3 reads CASREGSSTGNTIYF. The DNA for the CDR3 is TGTGCCAGCAGGGAAGGGAGTTCAACTGGAAACACCATATATTTT.

The chain combines TRBV5-8 with TRBJ2-7; TRBD2 aligns across 9 bases. J was trimmed by 3 bases and V by 5 bases; bases with no gene match: 9. The CDR3 is 15 residues long. In germline, CDR1 is SGHTS, CDR2 YDEGEE. The CDR3 loop is CASRLPGLAFYEQYF. Written as DNA, the CDR3 is TGTGCCAGCAGACTACCGGGACTAGCTTTCTACGAGCAGTACTTC.

This clone was observed once. This chain connects TRBV5-4 to TRBJ1-1; TRBD1 is a possible D gene (5 bases). Germline lookup yields CDR1 SGHNT and CDR2 YYREEE (reference sequence). Trimming removed 4 bases from V and 3 bases from J, with 16 bases in between. The CDR3 sequence is 15 residues long. The CDR3: CASSPAGGRDTEAFF. CDR3 bases: TGTGCCAGCAGCCCCGCCGGGGGAAGGGACACTGAAGCTTTCTTT.

This clone was detected a few times. The chain uses TRBV5-4 and TRBJ1-2; D uncertain. The germline gives CDR1 SGHNT, CDR2 YYREEE (reference sequence). V was trimmed by 0 bases and J by 4 bases, leaving 10 bases between them. This CDR3 comprises 14 residues. The chain's CDR3 is CASSLGQLFYGYTF. The CDR3 DNA follows: TGTGCCAGCAGCTTGGGCCAACTTTTCTATGGCTACACCTTC.

This chain connects TRBV2 to TRBJ2-1; TRBD2 matches 7 bases. The CDR3 is 15 residues long. V was clipped by 6 bases and J by 7 bases; unmatched bases: 12. Per germline, CDR1 SNHLY and CDR2 FYNNEI. The CDR3 loop reads CASRALAGVGNEQFF. CDR3 in DNA: TGTGCCAGCAGGGCTCTCGCGGGGGTTGGGAATGAGCAGTTCTTC.

The chain combines TRBV6-6 with TRBJ1-1; the D gene is possibly TRBD1 (6 bases). Germline V lookup: CDR1 MNHNY, CDR2 SVGAGI (reference sequence). V was shortened by 6 bases and J by 2 bases, with 13 bases between the two germline ends. The CDR3 extends over 14 amino acids. The CDR3 DNA is TGTGCCAGCAGATCGGGACATCTCAACACTGAAGCTTTCTTT. As protein: CASRSGHLNTEAFF.

The chain recombines TRBV7-3 with TRBJ2-2, with 11 nucleotides matching TRBD2. Germline V gene lookup returns CDR1 SGHTA and CDR2 FQGTGA. Germline trimming cut 2 bases from V and 2 bases from J; bases unmatched to any gene: 1. This CDR3 is built from 16 residues. DNA for the CDR3: TGTGCCAGCAGCTTACTAGCGGGAGGAAACACCGGGGAGCTGTTTTTT. This codes for CASSLLAGGNTGELFF.

The V gene is TRBV28, the J gene TRBJ1-2; 11 bases are a match to TRBD1. Germline-derived CDR1 and CDR2 are MDHEN and SYDVKM. The CDR3 loop spans 15 amino acids. V lost 5 bases to trimming and J lost 4 bases; unmatched junction nucleotides: 6. The CDR3 loop is CASSQLGTGGYGYTF. DNA of the CDR3: TGTGCCAGCAGTCAGCTCGGGACAGGGGGCTATGGCTACACCTTC.

The chain employs TRBV5-1 and TRBJ2-1, with TRBD1 matching 12 bases. The CDR3 extends over 15 amino acids. V lost 4 bases to trimming and J lost 8 bases; unmatched junction nucleotides: 7. CDR1 and CDR2 (germline): SGHRS, YFSETQ. Here the CDR3 DNA reads TGCGCCAGCAGCCCCGGGACAGGGGGCATTGATGAGCAGTTCTTC. Its translation is CASSPGTGGIDEQFF.

This chain uses TRBV7-3 with TRBJ1-1; tentatively, D is TRBD1 (6 bases). V lost 5 bases to trimming and J lost 2 bases, with 21 bases between them. The CDR3 length is 17 residues. CDR1 is SGHTA and CDR2 is FQGTGA in the germline V gene. The CDR3 loop is CASSGDQRQGINTEAFF. The CDR3 DNA follows: TGTGCCAGCAGCGGGGACCAACGGCAGGGGATTAACACTGAAGCTTTCTTT.

The chain employs TRBV5-6 and TRBJ2-3; TRBD2 matches 9 bases. The V gene's germline CDR1 is SGHDT and CDR2 YYEEEE. The CDR3 runs to 15 residues. The junction had 9 bases not matched to a gene; V was cut back by 4 bases and J by 6 bases. CDR3 in amino acids: CASSPGLASRDTQYF. The CDR3 nucleotides read TGTGCCAGCAGCCCGGGACTAGCTTCCCGGGATACGCAGTATTTT. The full variable domain, in which reference TRBV5-6 and TRBJ2-3 provide the parts outside the CDR3, is DAGVTQSPTHLIKTRGQQVTLRCSPKSGHDTVSWYQQALGQGPQFIFQYYEEEERQRGNFPDRFSGHQFPNYSSELNVNALLLGDSALYLCASSPGLASRDTQYFGPGTRLTVL.

V is TRBV15 and J is TRBJ2-7, with 8 positions matching TRBD2. The CDR3 length is 15 residues. Germline assignment: CDR1 LNHNV and CDR2 YYDKDF (reference sequence). J lost 2 bases, V lost 7 bases, and 10 bases had no gene match. The CDR3 coding sequence is TGTGCCACCAAACTTGGGGCGGGAGGAGCCTACGAGCAGTACTTC. This translates into CATKLGAGGAYEQYF.

J is TRBJ2-7 and V is TRBV27; 13 bases agree with TRBD2. Trimming at V came to 6 bases and at J to 2 bases, leaving 13 bases not matched to a gene. The germline V gene encodes CDR1 MNHEY and CDR2 SMNVEV (reference sequence). The CDR3 has 18 amino acids. The CDR3 nucleotides are TGTGCCAGCAGCGACCGGGGACTAGCGGGGAGTCAGGCCTACGAGCAGTACTTC. Translated, it gives CASSDRGLAGSQAYEQYF.

The CDR3 DNA sequence: TGCGCCAGCAGTGAGCTAGCGGGAGCCTACGAGCAGTACTTC. Translated: CASSELAGAYEQYF. V gene TRBV10-1 combines with J gene TRBJ2-5, with 10 bases fitting TRBD2. The end of the DNA fits TRBJ2-7 better, so the J call may be wrong. The CDR3 contains 14 residues. CDR1 and CDR2 from the germline V gene are WNHNN and SYGVQD (reference sequence).

The DNA of the CDR3 is TGTGCCAGCAGCTTAGGGAGAAGGGAAGCTTTCTTT. The encoded protein is CASSLGRREAFF. The V and J genes are TRBV7-2 and TRBJ1-1; D is undetermined. CDR1 and CDR2 (germline): SGHTA, FQGNSA. The V and J ends lost 1 base and 8 bases respectively, with 8 bases between them. This CDR3 contains 12 residues.

V gene TRBV4-1 combines with J gene TRBJ1-2; TRBD1 matches at 8 bases. With V trimmed by 0 bases and J by 7 bases, 10 bases remained unmatched. The CDR3 is 16 residues long. Germline CDR1 MGHRA, CDR2 YSYEKL. Written as DNA, the CDR3 is TGCGCCAGCAGCCAAGATTATAGGACAGGGTCTCGTGGCTACACCTTC. This codes for CASSQDYRTGSRGYTF.

The CDR3 spells CASSPVGPAGPGELFF. In DNA, the CDR3 is TGCGCCAGCAGCCCGGTAGGACCCGCGGGTCCCGGGGAGCTGTTTTTT. The chain couples TRBV5-1 to TRBJ2-2; tentative D call: TRBD2 (5 bases). The V end lost 4 bases, the J end lost 6 bases, and 19 bases lay between the germline ends. CDR1 is SGHRS, CDR2 YFSETQ, per germline. This CDR3 region has 16 residues.

V usage is TRBV11-2 and J usage is TRBJ1-2; D ambiguous. Germline CDR1 and CDR2: SGHAT and FQNNGV. The CDR3 loop spans 13 amino acids. Between the trimmed V and J ends, which lost 5 bases and 1 base, there was a span of 8 bases. The CDR3 DNA reads as TGTGCCAGCAGCCCCCCCCATAACTATGGCTACACCTTC. Translating it yields CASSPPHNYGYTF.

The chain is built from TRBV6-4 and TRBJ2-3, with 10 bases identical to TRBD2. Unmatched junction bases numbered 2, after V lost 4 bases and J lost 4 bases. The CDR3 runs 14 residues. The germline V gene encodes CDR1 MRHNA and CDR2 SNTAGT. CDR3 nucleotide sequence: TGTGCCAGCAGTGTAGCGGGAGGTGCAGATACGCAGTATTTT. Protein product: CASSVAGGADTQYF.

This clone was counted once. This chain connects TRBV6-5 to TRBJ2-2; D remains unclear. V was trimmed by 0 bases and J by 8 bases, leaving 7 bases between them. CDR3 length: 13 residues. Germline CDR1 is MNHEY and CDR2 is SVGAGI. The CDR3 reads CASSYSSPGELFF. The CDR3 nucleotides are TGTGCCAGCAGTTACTCGAGTCCAGGGGAGCTGTTTTTT.